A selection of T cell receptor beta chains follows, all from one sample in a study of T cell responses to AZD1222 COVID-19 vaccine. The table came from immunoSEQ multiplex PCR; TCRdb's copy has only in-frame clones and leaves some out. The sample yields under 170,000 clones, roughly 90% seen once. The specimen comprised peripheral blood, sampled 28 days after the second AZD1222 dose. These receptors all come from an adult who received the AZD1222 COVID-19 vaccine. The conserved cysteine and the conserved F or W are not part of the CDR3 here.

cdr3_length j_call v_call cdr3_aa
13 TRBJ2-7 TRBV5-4 ASSSGQWGSYEQY
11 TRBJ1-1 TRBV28 ASSFDDRYEAF
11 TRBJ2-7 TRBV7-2 ASSRPTNYEQY
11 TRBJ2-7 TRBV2 ASRPGQGYEQY
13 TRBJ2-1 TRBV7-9 ASSPPGQPDNEQF
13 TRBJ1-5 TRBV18 ASSRTGQTNQPQH
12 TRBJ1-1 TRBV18 ASSPDNGDTEAF
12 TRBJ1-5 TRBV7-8 ASSLVTGGQPQH
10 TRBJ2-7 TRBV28 ASRLDSYEQY
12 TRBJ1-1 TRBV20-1 SASWGRGGGQAF
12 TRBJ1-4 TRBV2 ASREGQGGEKLF
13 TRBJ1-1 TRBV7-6 ASSPWTASNTEAF
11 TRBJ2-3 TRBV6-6 ASSLREGDTQY
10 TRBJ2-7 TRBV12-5 ASGSQGYEQY
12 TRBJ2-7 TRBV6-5 ASSKDRGSYEQY
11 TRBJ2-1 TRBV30 AWRGKIRNEQF
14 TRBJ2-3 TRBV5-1 ASSLGVAGSADTQY
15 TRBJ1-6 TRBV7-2 ASSLALIQGAYSPLH
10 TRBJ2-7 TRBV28 ASSSVEYEQY
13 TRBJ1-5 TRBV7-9 ASSLDGQGNQPQH
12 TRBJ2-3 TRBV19 ASSYRTTPDTQY
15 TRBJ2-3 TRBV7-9 ASSLASTGGITDTQY
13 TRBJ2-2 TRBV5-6 ASSRLAGGFGELF